A selection of T cell receptor beta chains follows, all from one sample in a study of neoadjuvant anti-PD-1 for oral cavity cancer. Libraries were prepared by immunoSEQ multiplex PCR; TCRdb keeps only in-frame clonotypes and omits some of them. The repertoire holds approximately 42,000 clones, with about 76% as singletons. The sequences come from PBMCs, collected after nivolumab (anti-PD-1) treatment. These receptors were collected from a person between 40 and 85 years old with oral cavity squamous cell carcinoma. The conserved cysteine and the conserved F or W are not part of the CDR3 here. Size values are once, few and many counts, or a class for expanded clones, and some rows have none.

j_call clone_size v_call cdr3_aa
TRBJ2-7 - TRBV28 ASSTRPVSHEQY
TRBJ2-3 - TRBV19 ASNPGSGRALTDTQY
TRBJ1-2 - TRBV7-2 ASSLEFVTVYGYT
TRBJ2-3 once TRBV19 ASRQGQGQGDTQY
TRBJ2-1 - TRBV6-1 ASIWTGNSYNEQF
TRBJ1-5 - TRBV7-2 ASSMMGRRSNQPQH
TRBJ2-5 - TRBV19 ASSIGGQETQY
TRBJ2-5 once TRBV5-1 ASTSWTGKETQY
TRBJ1-5 - TRBV12-5 ASVGGGQPGNQPQH
TRBJ2-1 - TRBV19 ASSMSGDLNEQF
TRBJ1-2 - TRBV30 AWSGRGTDGYT
TRBJ1-3 - TRBV11-2 ASSLDGDSGNTIY
TRBJ2-7 - TRBV28 ASIDRGRYEQY
TRBJ1-1 few TRBV14 ASSQEGTEAF
TRBJ1-2 - TRBV5-1 ASSLNQGYGYT
TRBJ1-1 few TRBV6-6 ASRSGTGRRSTEAF
TRBJ2-1 - TRBV7-2 ASSSLAGGRYNEQF
TRBJ2-7 - TRBV11-3 ASRSSGTGGCYEQY
TRBJ1-5 - TRBV19 ASSPRTERSAQH
TRBJ2-1 - TRBV29-1 SVEISGAAGNEQF
TRBJ2-7 - TRBV2 ASSDRQYEQY
TRBJ2-1 medium-sized TRBV7-9 ASSTPMSGRVTEQF
TRBJ1-1 once TRBV6-4 ASSVAGGRTEAF
TRBJ2-7 - TRBV15 ATSRDKN
TRBJ2-5 - TRBV19 ASSSRTVLGRETQY
TRBJ2-7 - TRBV6-5 ASSYQQGGTYEQY
TRBJ1-1 - TRBV4-2 ASSQPDRLNTEAF
TRBJ2-7 - TRBV7-2 ASSLAPAVDPYEQY
TRBJ1-4 once TRBV29-1 SVASAPGVGEKLF
TRBJ1-1 - TRBV19 ASKARGATEAF
TRBJ2-6 once TRBV9 ASSVRTLFGSGANVLT
TRBJ1-1 - TRBV7-2 ASSSPGVYDTEAF
TRBJ1-1 - TRBV6-5 ASSYGAGSTEAF
TRBJ2-1 once TRBV20-1 SARDVNEQF
TRBJ2-7 - TRBV6-6 ASSDAGGTSYEQY
TRBJ2-1 - TRBV27 ASSSAAVWGRDEQF
TRBJ1-1 - TRBV5-6 ASSSGTGNTEAF
TRBJ1-1 - TRBV18 ASSLGRDTEAF
TRBJ1-1 - TRBV5-1 ASSLADRRTNTEAF
TRBJ2-7 - TRBV5-4 ASSFARDFYEQY
TRBJ1-5 - TRBV7-2 ASSLKGGPGNQPQH
TRBJ2-5 once TRBV5-6 ASSFQGELETQY